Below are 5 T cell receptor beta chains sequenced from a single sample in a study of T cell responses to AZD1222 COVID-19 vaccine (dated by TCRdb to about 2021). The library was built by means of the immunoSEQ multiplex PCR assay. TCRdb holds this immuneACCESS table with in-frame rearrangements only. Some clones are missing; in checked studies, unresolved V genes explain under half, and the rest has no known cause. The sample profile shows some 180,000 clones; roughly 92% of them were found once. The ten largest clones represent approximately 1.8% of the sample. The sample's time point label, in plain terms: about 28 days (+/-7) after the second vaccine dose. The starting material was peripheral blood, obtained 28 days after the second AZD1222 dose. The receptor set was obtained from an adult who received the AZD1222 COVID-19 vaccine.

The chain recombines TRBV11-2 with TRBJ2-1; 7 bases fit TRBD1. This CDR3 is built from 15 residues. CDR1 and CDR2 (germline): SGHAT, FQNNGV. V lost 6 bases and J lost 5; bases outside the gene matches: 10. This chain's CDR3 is CASSTGATQNNEQFF. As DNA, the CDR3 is TGTGCCAGCAGTACAGGGGCTACACAAAACAATGAGCAGTTCTTC.

The CDR3 here is CASSQWQGGREQFF. The CDR3 DNA is TGTGCCAGCAGCCAATGGCAGGGGGGGAGGGAGCAGTTCTTC. This rearrangement joins TRBV3-1 (or the pseudogene TRBV3-2) to TRBJ2-1; TRBD1 or TRBD2 may be the D gene (7 bases each). The ends were cut back, 2 bases at V and 10 bases at J, with 15 bases in the middle. CDR1 and CDR2 (germline): LGHDT, YNNKEL (reference sequence). The CDR3 is 14 residues long.

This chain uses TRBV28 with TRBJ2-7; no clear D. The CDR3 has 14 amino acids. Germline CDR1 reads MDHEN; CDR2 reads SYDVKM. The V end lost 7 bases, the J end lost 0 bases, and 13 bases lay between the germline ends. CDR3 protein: CASIERLPSYEQYF. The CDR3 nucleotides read TGTGCCAGCATAGAGAGGCTCCCCTCCTACGAGCAGTACTTC.

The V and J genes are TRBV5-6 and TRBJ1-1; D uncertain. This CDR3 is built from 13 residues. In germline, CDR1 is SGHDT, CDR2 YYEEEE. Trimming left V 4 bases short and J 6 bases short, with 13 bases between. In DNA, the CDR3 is TGTGCCAGCAGCCCGGGGTGGAGGGCTGAAGCTTTCTTT. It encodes CASSPGWRAEAFF.

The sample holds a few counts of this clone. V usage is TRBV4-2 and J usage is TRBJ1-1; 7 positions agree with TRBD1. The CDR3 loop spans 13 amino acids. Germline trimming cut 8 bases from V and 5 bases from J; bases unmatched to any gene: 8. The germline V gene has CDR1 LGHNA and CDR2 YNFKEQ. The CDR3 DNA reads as TGTGCCAGCCAGCAGGGGGGTGGGACTGAAGCTTTCTTT. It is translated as CASQQGGGTEAFF.